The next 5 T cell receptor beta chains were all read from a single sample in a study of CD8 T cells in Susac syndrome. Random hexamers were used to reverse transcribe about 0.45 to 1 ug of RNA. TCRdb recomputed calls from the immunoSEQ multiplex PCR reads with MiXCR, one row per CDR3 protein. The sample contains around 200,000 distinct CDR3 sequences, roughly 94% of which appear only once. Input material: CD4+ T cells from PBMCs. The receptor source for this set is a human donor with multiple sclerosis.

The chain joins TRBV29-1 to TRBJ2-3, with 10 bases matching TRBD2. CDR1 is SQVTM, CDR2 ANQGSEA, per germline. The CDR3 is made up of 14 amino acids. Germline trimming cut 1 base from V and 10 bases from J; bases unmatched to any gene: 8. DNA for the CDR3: TGCAGCGTTGAAGTTAGCGGGGGGAGTAAAGCGCAGTATTTT. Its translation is CSVEVSGGSKAQYF.

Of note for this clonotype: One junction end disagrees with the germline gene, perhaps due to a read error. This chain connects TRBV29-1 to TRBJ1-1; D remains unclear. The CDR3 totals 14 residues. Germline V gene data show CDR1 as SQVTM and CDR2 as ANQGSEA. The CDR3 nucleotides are TGCAGCGCTGAATTTGGGCTGCTGAACACTGAAGCTTTCTTT. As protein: CSAEFGLLNTEAFF.

This CDR3 reads CASSLLLGRQETQYF. The CDR3 region has the DNA TGTGCCAGCAGCCTCCTGCTGGGGCGCCAAGAGACCCAGTACTTC. The rearrangement uses TRBV11-2 and TRBJ2-5, with D possibly being TRBD1 (5 bases). V lost 5 bases and J lost 1, with 14 bases in between. CDR3 length: 15 amino acids. Germline CDR1 SGHAT, CDR2 FQNNGV.

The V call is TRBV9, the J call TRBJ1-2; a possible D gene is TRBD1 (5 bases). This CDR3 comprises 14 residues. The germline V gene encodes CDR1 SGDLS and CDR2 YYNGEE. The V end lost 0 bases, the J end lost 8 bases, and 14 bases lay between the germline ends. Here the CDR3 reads CASSVEIGAGGYTF. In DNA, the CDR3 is TGTGCCAGCAGCGTAGAGATAGGGGCGGGCGGCTACACCTTC.

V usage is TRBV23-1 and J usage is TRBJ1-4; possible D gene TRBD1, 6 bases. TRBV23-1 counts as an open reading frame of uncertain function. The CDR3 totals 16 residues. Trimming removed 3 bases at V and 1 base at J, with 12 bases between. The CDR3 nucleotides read TGCGCCAGCAGTCAGTGCTACAGGGAAACTAATGAAAAACTGTTTTTT. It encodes CASSQCYRETNEKLFF.